The T cell receptor beta chain under discussion was sequenced for a study of early T cells in non-severe SARS-CoV-2 infection (dated by TCRdb to the early 2020s). About the study as a whole: TCR sequencing used bulk RNA from unsorted whole blood, so alpha and beta chains could not be paired. General conclusions and limits of the study: VDJdb matching was skewed toward anti-spike CD8 responses, so virus-specific expansions were likely underestimated and private and CD4 specificities were missed.

After removal of 11 bases from V and 7 bases from J, the junction retains 8 bases not matched to a gene. Reading the germline V gene gives CDR1 MNHNS and CDR2 SASEGT. From the cysteine up to the phenylalanine, the CDR3 has a length of 12 residues. Only CDR3 DNA is held: 36 bases, read in frame from base 1. The study was a case-control design nested within a healthcare worker cohort in London, UK, with weekly nasopharyngeal swab PCR tests and blood sampling. Between 23 and 31 March 2020, the week of the UK lockdown, healthcare workers were enrolled and then followed up weekly for as long as 16 weeks. Libraries came from 5' RACE. The sequencing machine was a NextSeq 500. In the TCR library protocol, unique molecular identifiers were attached to individual cDNA molecules to correct for PCR bias and sequencing error. Both TCR alpha and beta chains were sequenced, and tight co-correlation was observed between alpha and beta sequence abundances in each sample. Per the original workflow: Decombinator V4 was used to perform V gene, J gene and CDR3 annotation of TCR sequences. TCRs were defined as expanded if a significant change between any two time points was detected under a Poisson model with p below 0.0001. TCR abundances were normalised to the total number of TCRs sequenced per sample and were expressed as counts per million. MAIT TCRs were defined by TRAV1-2 paired with TRAJ12, TRAJ20 or TRAJ33, and iNKT TCRs by TRAV10 paired with TRAJ18. VDJdb, accessed 1 November 2021, was searched for CMV, EBV and SARS-CoV-2 annotated TCRs, excluding TCRs annotated for multiple antigens. TCRdb reprocessed the public reads (quality trimming at Q25 with fastp, clone calling with MiXCR) and kept in-frame beta chains. One record per CDR3 amino acid sequence lists the most common genes and DNA. None of the V and J calls come from the authors' own analysis; TCRdb made them. The table for this sample lists approximately 32,000 distinct CDR3 sequences; 3.5% to 4.5% of them were counted only once. The top ten clonotypes cover about 7.5% of the sample.

This clonotype has just a few counts. The antigen this receptor binds is unknown. No much larger clone exists at a distance of one base, and base qualities are not known. The material sequenced was whole blood. This TCR was sampled from an adult who was a healthcare worker with PCR-confirmed SARS-CoV-2 infection or an uninfected control (not recorded which). The chain is encoded by TRBV6-1 joined to TRBJ2-1, and TRBD2 matches 7 of the central bases. CDR3 protein: CAVRGVRNEQFF. The DNA is TGTGCCGTACGGGGGGTCAGGAATGAGCAGTTCTTC.